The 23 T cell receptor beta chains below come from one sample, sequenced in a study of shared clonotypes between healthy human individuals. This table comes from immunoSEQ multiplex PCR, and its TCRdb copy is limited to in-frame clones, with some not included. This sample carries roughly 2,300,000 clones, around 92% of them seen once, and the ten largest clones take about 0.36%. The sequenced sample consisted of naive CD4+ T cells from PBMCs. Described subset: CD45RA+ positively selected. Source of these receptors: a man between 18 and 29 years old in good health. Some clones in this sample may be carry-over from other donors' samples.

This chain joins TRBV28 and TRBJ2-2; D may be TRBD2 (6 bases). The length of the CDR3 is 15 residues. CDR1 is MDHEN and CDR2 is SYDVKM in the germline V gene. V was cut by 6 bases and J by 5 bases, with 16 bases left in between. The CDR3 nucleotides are TGTGCCAGCAGGCGGGGACGGTTGAGGACCGGGGAGCTGTTTTTT. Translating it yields CASRRGRLRTGELFF.

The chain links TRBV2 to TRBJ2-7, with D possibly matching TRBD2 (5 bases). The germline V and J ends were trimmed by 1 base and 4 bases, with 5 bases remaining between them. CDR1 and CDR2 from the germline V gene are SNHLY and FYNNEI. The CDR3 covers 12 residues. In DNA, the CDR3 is TGTGCCAGCAGTGAAGAGCGGTACGAGCAGTACTTC. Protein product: CASSEERYEQYF.

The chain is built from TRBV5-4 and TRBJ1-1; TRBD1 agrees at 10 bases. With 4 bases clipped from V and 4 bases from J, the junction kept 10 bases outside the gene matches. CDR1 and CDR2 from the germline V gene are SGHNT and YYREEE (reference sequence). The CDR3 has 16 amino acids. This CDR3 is CASSPGTGAGITEAFF. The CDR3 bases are TGTGCCAGCAGCCCAGGGACAGGGGCTGGGATCACTGAAGCTTTCTTT.

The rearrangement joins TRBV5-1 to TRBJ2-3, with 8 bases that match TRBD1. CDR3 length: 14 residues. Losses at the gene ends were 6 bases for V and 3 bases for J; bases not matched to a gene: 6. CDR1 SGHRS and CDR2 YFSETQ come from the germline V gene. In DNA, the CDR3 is TGCGCCAGCAAAACGGACAGGGATACAGATACGCAGTATTTT. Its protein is CASKTDRDTDTQYF. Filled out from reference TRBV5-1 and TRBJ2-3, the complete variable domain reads KAGVTQTPRYLIKTRGQQVTLSCSPISGHRSVSWYQQTPGQGLQFLFEYFSETQRNKGNFPGRFSGRQFSNSRSEMNVSTLELGDSALYLCASKTDRDTDTQYFGPGTRLTVL.

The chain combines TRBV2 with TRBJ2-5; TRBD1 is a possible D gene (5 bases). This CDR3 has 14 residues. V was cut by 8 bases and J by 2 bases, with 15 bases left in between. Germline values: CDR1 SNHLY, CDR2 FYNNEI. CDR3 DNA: TGTGCCAGCGAGACAGACCGCCAGCAAGAGACCCAGTACTTC. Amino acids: CASETDRQQETQYF.

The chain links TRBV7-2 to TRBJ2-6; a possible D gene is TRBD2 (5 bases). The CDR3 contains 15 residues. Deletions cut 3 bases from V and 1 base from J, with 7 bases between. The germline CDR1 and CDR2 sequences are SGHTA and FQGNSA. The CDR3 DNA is TGTGCCAGCAGCTTCGAGGGATCTGGGGCCAACGTCCTGACTTTC. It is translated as CASSFEGSGANVLTF.

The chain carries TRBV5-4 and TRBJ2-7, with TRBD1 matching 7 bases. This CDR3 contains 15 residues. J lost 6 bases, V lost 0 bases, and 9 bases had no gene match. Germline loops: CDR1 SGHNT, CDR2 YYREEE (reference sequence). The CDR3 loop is CASSLDPDRAGEQYF. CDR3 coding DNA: TGTGCCAGCAGCTTGGATCCCGACAGGGCGGGCGAGCAGTACTTC. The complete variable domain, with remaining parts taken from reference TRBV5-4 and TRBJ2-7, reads ETGVTQSPTHLIKTRGQQVTLRCSSQSGHNTVSWYQQALGQGPQFIFQYYREEENGRGNFPPRFSGLQFPNYSSELNVNALELDDSALYLCASSLDPDRAGEQYFGPGTRLTVT.

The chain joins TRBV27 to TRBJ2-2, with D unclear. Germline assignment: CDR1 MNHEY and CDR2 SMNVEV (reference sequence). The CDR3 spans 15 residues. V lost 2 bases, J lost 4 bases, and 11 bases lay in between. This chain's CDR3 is CASSLTRFPTGELFF. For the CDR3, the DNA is TGTGCCAGCAGTTTAACCCGGTTCCCCACCGGGGAGCTGTTTTTT.

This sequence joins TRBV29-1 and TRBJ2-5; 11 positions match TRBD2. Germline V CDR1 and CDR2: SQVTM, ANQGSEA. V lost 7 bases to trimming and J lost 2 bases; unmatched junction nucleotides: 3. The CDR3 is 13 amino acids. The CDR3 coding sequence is TGCAGCGCGGGACTAGCGGTACAAGAGACCCAGTACTTC. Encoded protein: CSAGLAVQETQYF.

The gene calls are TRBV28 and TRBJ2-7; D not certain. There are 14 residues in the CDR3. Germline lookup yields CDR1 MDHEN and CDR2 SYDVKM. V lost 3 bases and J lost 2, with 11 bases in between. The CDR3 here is CASSFDTSTYEQYF. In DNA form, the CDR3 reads TGTGCCAGCAGTTTTGACACCAGCACCTACGAGCAGTACTTC.

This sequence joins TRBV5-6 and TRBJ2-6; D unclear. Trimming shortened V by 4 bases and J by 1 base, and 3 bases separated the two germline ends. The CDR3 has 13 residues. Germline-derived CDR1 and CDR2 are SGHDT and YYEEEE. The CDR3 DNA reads TGTGCCAGCAGCCGGTCTGGGGCCAACGTCCTGACTTTC. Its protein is CASSRSGANVLTF. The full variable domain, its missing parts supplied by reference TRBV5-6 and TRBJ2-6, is DAGVTQSPTHLIKTRGQQVTLRCSPKSGHDTVSWYQQALGQGPQFIFQYYEEEERQRGNFPDRFSGHQFPNYSSELNVNALLLGDSALYLCASSRSGANVLTFGAGSRLTVL.

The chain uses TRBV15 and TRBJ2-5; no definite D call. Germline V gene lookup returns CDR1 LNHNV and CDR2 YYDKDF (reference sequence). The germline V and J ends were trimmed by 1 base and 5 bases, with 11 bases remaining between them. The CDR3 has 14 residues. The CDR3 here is CATSRGRAGETQYF. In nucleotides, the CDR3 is TGTGCCACCAGCAGAGGCCGAGCCGGGGAGACCCAGTACTTC. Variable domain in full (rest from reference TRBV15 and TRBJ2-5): DAMVIQNPRYQVTQFGKPVTLSCSQTLNHNVMYWYQQKSSQAPKLLFHYYDKDFNNEADTPDNFQSRRPNTSFCFLDIRSPGLGDTAMYLCATSRGRAGETQYFGPGTRLLVL.

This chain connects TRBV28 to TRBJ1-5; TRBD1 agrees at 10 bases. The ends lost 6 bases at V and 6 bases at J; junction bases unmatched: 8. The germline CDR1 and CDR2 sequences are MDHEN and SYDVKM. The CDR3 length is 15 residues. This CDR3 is CASRPPGTGVQPQHF. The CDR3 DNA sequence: TGTGCCAGCAGACCACCCGGGACAGGGGTTCAGCCCCAGCATTTT.

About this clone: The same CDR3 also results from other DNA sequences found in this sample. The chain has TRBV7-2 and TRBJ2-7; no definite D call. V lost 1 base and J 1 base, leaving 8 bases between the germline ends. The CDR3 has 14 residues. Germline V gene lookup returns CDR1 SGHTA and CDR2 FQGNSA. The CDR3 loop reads CASSLGRGSYEQYF. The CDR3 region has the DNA TGTGCCAGCAGCTTAGGTCGCGGATCCTACGAGCAGTACTTC.

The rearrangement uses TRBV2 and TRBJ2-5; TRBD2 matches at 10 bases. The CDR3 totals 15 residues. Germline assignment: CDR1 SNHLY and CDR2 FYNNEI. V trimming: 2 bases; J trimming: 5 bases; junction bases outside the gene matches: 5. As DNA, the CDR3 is TGTGCCAGCAGTGAACAACTAGCGGGGAGGGAGACCCAGTACTTC. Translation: CASSEQLAGRETQYF.

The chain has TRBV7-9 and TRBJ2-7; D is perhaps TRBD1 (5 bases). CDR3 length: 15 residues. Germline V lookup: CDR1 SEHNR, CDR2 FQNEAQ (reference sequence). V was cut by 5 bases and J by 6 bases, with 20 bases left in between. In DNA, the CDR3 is TGTGCCAGCAGCCCTCAGGGAAGCCGGGCGTCCGAGCAGTACTTC. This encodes CASSPQGSRASEQYF.

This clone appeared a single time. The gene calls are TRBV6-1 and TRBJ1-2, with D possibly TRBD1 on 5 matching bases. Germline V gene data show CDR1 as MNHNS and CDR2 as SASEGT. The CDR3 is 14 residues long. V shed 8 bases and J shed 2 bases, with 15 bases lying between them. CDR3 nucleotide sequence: TGTGCCAGCCGCCCACCGGGGGTAAACTATGGCTACACCTTC. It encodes CASRPPGVNYGYTF.

The CDR3 DNA follows: TGTGCCAGCTCAGCGCGGGACAGGCTCTACGAGCAGTACTTC. Residues: CASSARDRLYEQYF. This chain links TRBV18 with TRBJ2-7; 8 nucleotides line up with TRBD1. This CDR3 is built from 14 residues. Germline-derived CDR1 and CDR2 are KGHSH and LQKENI. Trimming removed 5 bases from V and 3 bases from J; junction bases left unmatched: 6.

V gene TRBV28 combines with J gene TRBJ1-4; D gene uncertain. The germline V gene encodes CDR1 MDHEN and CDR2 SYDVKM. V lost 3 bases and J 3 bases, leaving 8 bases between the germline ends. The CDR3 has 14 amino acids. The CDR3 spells CASSFTGSNEKLFF. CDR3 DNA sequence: TGTGCCAGCAGTTTCACGGGGTCTAATGAAAAACTGTTTTTT.

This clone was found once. CDR3 sequence (DNA): TGTGCCAGCAGTTTCGTTGGATTCCGGGACAGGGCTTACTACTCTGGAAACACCATATATTTT. Translation gives CASSFVGFRDRAYYSGNTIYF. The V call is TRBV28, the J call TRBJ1-3; 9 nucleotides align to TRBD1. This CDR3 region has 21 residues. The germline V gene has CDR1 MDHEN and CDR2 SYDVKM. With 3 bases clipped from V and 0 bases from J, the junction kept 18 bases outside the gene matches.

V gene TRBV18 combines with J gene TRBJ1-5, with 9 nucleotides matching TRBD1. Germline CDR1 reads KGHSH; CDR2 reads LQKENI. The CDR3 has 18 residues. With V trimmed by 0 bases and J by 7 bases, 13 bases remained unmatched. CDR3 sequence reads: CASSPPRDRVASSQPQHF. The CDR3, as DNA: TGTGCCAGCTCACCACCCCGGGACAGGGTTGCCAGTTCGCAGCCCCAGCATTTT.

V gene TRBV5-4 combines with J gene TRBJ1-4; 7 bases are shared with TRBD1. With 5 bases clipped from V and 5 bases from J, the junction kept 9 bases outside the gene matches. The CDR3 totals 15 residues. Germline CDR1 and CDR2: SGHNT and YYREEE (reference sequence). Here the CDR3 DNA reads TGTGCCAGCAGTAAATCGACAGGGCTGAATGAAAAACTGTTTTTT. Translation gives CASSKSTGLNEKLFF.

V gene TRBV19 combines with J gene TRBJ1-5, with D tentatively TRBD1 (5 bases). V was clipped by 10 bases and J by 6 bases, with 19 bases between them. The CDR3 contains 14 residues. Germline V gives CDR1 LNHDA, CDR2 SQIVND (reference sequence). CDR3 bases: TGTGCCACCTCAGGGACCGCCAAGGGTCAGCCCCAGCATTTT. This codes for CATSGTAKGQPQHF. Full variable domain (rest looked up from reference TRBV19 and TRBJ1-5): DGGITQSPKYLFRKEGQNVTLSCEQNLNHDAMYWYRQDPGQGLRLIYYSQIVNDFQKGDIAEGYSVSREKKESFPLTVTSAQKNPTAFYLCATSGTAKGQPQHFGDGTRLSIL.